The clone carrying this T cell receptor (beta chain) was seen at least ten times. What it binds is not known. The authors amplified TCR beta CDR3 regions from RNA transcripts. The library came from an HTBI-primed first-round RT-PCR and a second-round multiplex PCR. MiXCR, applied by TCRdb to the multiplex PCR reads, yields one record per CDR3 protein. The sample includes about 220,000 distinct CDR3 sequences, 20% to 25% of them seen just once. This specimen comes from a study of Graves' ophthalmopathy and Graves' hyperthyroidism. Study background: No treatment had been given when peripheral blood was collected at initial diagnosis.

Exclusion covered patients with other autoimmune diseases or uncontrolled infections (as well as pregnancy or lactation). PBMCs had their origin in fresh peripheral blood (over 8.5 ml). The germline CDR1 and CDR2 sequences are SGHVS and FQNEAQ. V was cut by 3 bases and J by 7 bases, with 9 bases left in between. The CDR3 is made up of 12 amino acids. Overall study results and limits: Blood also harbored most expanded thyroid clonotypes above 0.001 frequency.

Material for sequencing was peripheral blood. This clonotype was obtained from a woman in her fifties or sixties with Graves' ophthalmopathy. The chain is built from TRBV7-8 and TRBJ1-2; D not resolved. CDR3 in DNA: TGTGCCAGCAGCTTGGTCGGCAGTGGCTACACCTTC. Residues: CASSLVGSGYTF.